Given below is one T cell receptor (beta chain) in context. As handled by the study authors: Reference gene primer amplification gave estimated nucleated cell counts. The protocol was immunoSEQ multiplex PCR, while the TCRdb copy is restricted to in-frame clones and leaves out a portion. V and J calls and clone size are those listed in that table; D and trimming were worked out from the DNA. This table holds about 50,000 clones, approximately 80% found once. Germline V gives CDR1 LNHNV, CDR2 YYDKDF (reference sequence). CDR3 size: 19 residues. The trim removed 4 bases at V and 0 bases at J, leaving 12 bases unmatched. The data derive from a study of blood T cell repertoires in COVID-19. Background on the study: COVID-19 samples, acute and convalescent, were from the United States, Italy and Spain. From T cells, B-cell-depleted T cells, or PBMCs came the material, which was cDNA or gDNA.

This chain uses TRBV15 with TRBJ2-3; 11 nucleotides line up with TRBD2. The sequenced sample consisted of peripheral blood. The receptor's source is a man between 65 and 79 years old with active COVID-19. CDR3 amino acids: CATSTSVAGGLSSTDTQYF. DNA for the CDR3: TGTGCCACCAGCACTTCCGTAGCGGGGGGGCTCTCGAGCACAGATACGCAGTATTTT.